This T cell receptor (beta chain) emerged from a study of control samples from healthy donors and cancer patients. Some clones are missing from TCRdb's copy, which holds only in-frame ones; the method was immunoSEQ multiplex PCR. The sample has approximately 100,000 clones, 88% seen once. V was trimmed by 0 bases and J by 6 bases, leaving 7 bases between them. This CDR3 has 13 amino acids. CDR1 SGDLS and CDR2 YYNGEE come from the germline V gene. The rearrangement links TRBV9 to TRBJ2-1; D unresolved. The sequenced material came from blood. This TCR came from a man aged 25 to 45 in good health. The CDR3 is CASSVVLGNEQFF. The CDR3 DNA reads TGTGCCAGCAGCGTAGTTTTGGGCAATGAGCAGTTCTTC.